This T cell receptor beta chain was profiled in a study of neurological immune-mediated disorders. Specified time point: longitudinal time-point 1 (baseline). TCRdb redid the calling of the 5' RACE reads with MiXCR, one entry per CDR3 protein. Here the sample spans 55,000 to 75,000 distinct CDR3 sequences, about an eighth being singletons. This clonotype has ten or more counts. CDR1 and CDR2 from the germline V gene are SQVTM and ANQGSEA. Trimming shortened V by 7 bases and J by 4 bases, and 16 bases separated the two germline ends. The CDR3 has 13 amino acids. The rearrangement links TRBV29-1 to TRBJ1-1; D is uncertain. Material for sequencing was PBMCs. This clonotype originated in a female donor with HTLV-1-associated myelopathy (HAM/TSP). Here the CDR3 DNA reads TGCAGCGCTGATCAGCTGGGGAGCACTGAAGCTTTCTTT. It is translated as CSADQLGSTEAFF.